One sample yielded the 31 T cell receptor beta chains listed below, sequenced in a study of blood T cells in healthy people across ages. Sample-barcoded 5' priming and a J-beta primer mix drove a second PCR of about 6 to 11 cycles. TCRdb passed the 5' RACE reads through MiXCR, listing each CDR3 protein once. The sample holds some 1.7 million distinct CDR3 sequences, under 30% seen once. Sequenced sample: blood. These receptors all stem from a woman aged 25 to 39 in good health.

The V and J genes are TRBV7-9 and TRBJ2-3; TRBD2 aligns across 9 bases. Germline-derived CDR1 and CDR2 are SEHNR and FQNEAQ (reference sequence). The trim removed 11 bases at V and 1 base at J, leaving 7 bases unmatched. CDR3 length: 14 amino acids. The CDR3 loop is CAGLAGDGTDTQYF. The CDR3 bases are TGTGCCGGATTAGCGGGAGATGGCACAGATACGCAGTATTTT.

The chain uses TRBV20-1 and TRBJ2-5, with 8 nucleotides matching TRBD2. The J call may be in error: the DNA end matches TRBJ2-7 better. From germline, CDR1 is DFQATT and CDR2 SNEGSKA (reference sequence). CDR3 length: 14 amino acids. CDR3: CSANREGTGTEQYF. Here the CDR3 DNA reads TGCAGTGCTAATCGGGAGGGCACAGGGACCGAGCAGTACTTC.

Comments on this clonotype: One base away lies a much larger clone, so this may be a sequencing read error. The gene calls are TRBV7-2 and TRBJ1-2; no clear D gene. V was trimmed by 5 bases and J by 8 bases, leaving 15 bases between them. There are 13 residues in the CDR3. Germline assignment: CDR1 SGHTA and CDR2 FQGNSA. CDR3 nucleotides: TGTGCCAGCAGCCCGAATAACCCGCGGGGCTACACCTTC. This gives the protein CASSPNNPRGYTF.

This clonotype was seen more than once but under ten times. V and J are TRBV5-6 and TRBJ2-5, with 13 bases aligning to TRBD2. With 4 bases clipped from V and 2 bases from J, the junction kept 2 bases outside the gene matches. CDR3 size: 15 residues. Germline V CDR1 and CDR2: SGHDT, YYEEEE. CDR3 residues: CASSPTSGGQETQYF. Written as DNA, the CDR3 is TGTGCCAGCAGCCCGACTAGCGGGGGGCAAGAGACCCAGTACTTC.

This clonotype occurred many times. V usage is TRBV29-1 and J usage is TRBJ1-1; the D gene is possibly TRBD1 (6 bases). Trimming stripped 7 bases from V and 10 bases from J, with 19 bases between. The CDR3 has 12 amino acids. Germline CDR1 SQVTM, CDR2 ANQGSEA. CDR3 coding DNA: TGCAGCGGTACGACAGGTCTTCTCGGAGCTTTCTTT. Amino acid sequence: CSGTTGLLGAFF.

This clonotype has only a few counts. V is TRBV28 and J is TRBJ1-6, with D perhaps TRBD1 (5 bases). The V end lost 7 bases, the J end lost 10 bases, and 20 bases lay between the germline ends. Germline-derived CDR1 and CDR2 are MDHEN and SYDVKM. The CDR3 has 15 residues. The CDR3 is CASNPREGGSSPLHF. In nucleotides, the CDR3 is TGTGCCAGCAATCCCAGGGAGGGAGGTTCGTCACCCCTCCACTTT.

This chain joins TRBV10-3 and TRBJ2-7, with D unresolved. Germline CDR1 ENHRY, CDR2 SYGVKD. V was shortened by 2 bases and J by 7 bases, with 21 bases between the two germline ends. The CDR3 totals 16 residues. In DNA form, the CDR3 reads TGTGCCATCAGTGAGAGATCCTCACCGCCTCACAATGAGCAGTACTTC. This sequence encodes CAISERSSPPHNEQYF.

This clonotype was seen repeatedly, ten times or more. The chain couples TRBV20-1 to TRBJ2-7; D is possibly TRBD1 (7 bases). The CDR3 is 12 amino acids. V lost 4 bases to trimming and J lost 7 bases, with 14 bases between them. From germline, CDR1 is DFQATT and CDR2 SNEGSKA (reference sequence). CDR3 sequence reads: CSATRTGGEQYF. CDR3 nucleotides: TGCAGTGCTACTAGGACAGGAGGGGAGCAGTACTTC.

On this clonotype itself: At one end, the junction sequence differs from germline, possibly due to a read error. The chain carries TRBV5-1 and TRBJ1-1; 7 nucleotides match TRBD1. In germline, CDR1 is SGHRS, CDR2 YFSETQ. The CDR3 spans 13 residues. The DNA for the CDR3 is TGCACCAGCAGCTTGGGGGACAGCACTGAAGCTTTCTTT. It is translated as CTSSLGDSTEAFF.

The rearrangement links TRBV7-9 to TRBJ2-3, with D perhaps TRBD2 (7 bases). The germline V gene encodes CDR1 SEHNR and CDR2 FQNEAQ (reference sequence). V dropped 5 bases and J dropped 6 bases, with 18 bases sitting between them. This CDR3 is 15 amino acids long. The CDR3, as DNA: TGTGCCAGCAGCCGGGAGGCGGGGGCGCGGGATACGCAGTATTTT. Translating it yields CASSREAGARDTQYF.

Comment on this clonotype: One end of the junction does not line up with germline, which may come from a read error. The chain uses TRBV6-6 and TRBJ2-1; 8 positions match TRBD2. The length of the CDR3 is 16 residues. The germline V gene encodes CDR1 MNHNY and CDR2 SVGAGI (reference sequence). The CDR3 sequence is CASNYLLGTSPNEQFF. CDR3 coding DNA: TGTGCCAGCAATTACCTCCTAGGGACTAGTCCCAATGAGCAGTTCTTC.

With regard to this clonotype: Given a much more abundant clone one base away, this may be a read error. The chain couples TRBV7-9 to TRBJ2-1; perhaps TRBD2 as D (6 bases). The CDR3 is 16 residues long. Germline CDR1 reads SEHNR; CDR2 reads FQNEAQ (reference sequence). CDR3 sequence: CSSSLDRAGRFHEQFF. The CDR3 DNA sequence: TGTTCCAGCAGCTTAGATAGGGCGGGGCGCTTCCATGAGCAGTTCTTC.

With regard to this clonotype: A junction boundary mismatches the germline segment, possibly from a read error. The rearrangement joins TRBV29-1 to TRBJ2-4; D may be TRBD2 (6 bases). Germline V gene sequence: CDR1 SQVTM, CDR2 ANQGSEA. The CDR3 consists of 11 residues. This CDR3 reads CSVGGAQEQYF. For the CDR3, the DNA is TGTAGCGTTGGCGGGGCGCAGGAGCAGTACTTC.

Points on this clonotype: The junction shows a germline mismatch at one end, possibly a read error. J is TRBJ2-5 and V is TRBV5-1; possible D gene TRBD2, 6 bases. Per the germline V gene, CDR1 is SGHRS and CDR2 is YFSETQ. There are 15 residues in the CDR3. This CDR3 reads CANSLGRGYQETQYF. DNA of the CDR3: TGCGCCAACAGCCTCGGCCGGGGGTACCAAGAGACCCAGTACTTC.

This clonotype appeared a few times. The chain couples TRBV10-2 to TRBJ1-1; 9 bases agree with TRBD1. V was clipped by 10 bases and J by 0 bases; unmatched bases: 18. Germline CDR1 is WSHSY and CDR2 is SAAADI. The CDR3 is made up of 18 amino acids. CDR3 nucleotide sequence: TGCGCCACCACGGGGACAGGGAGGTGGGGCATGTTGAACACTGAAGCTTTCTTT. This codes for CATTGTGRWGMLNTEAFF.

With regard to this clonotype: One end of the junction is discordant with germline, which a read error may explain. This chain links TRBV7-9 with TRBJ2-7, with TRBD2 identical over 8 bases. The J call is uncertain, as TRBJ2-1 better fits the DNA end. The CDR3 sequence is 13 residues long. The germline V gene encodes CDR1 SEHNR and CDR2 FQNEAQ (reference sequence). CDR3 in DNA: TGTGTCAGCAGTCTCGCGGGGGGTGATGAGCAGTTCTTC. Translating it yields CVSSLAGGDEQFF.

This clonotype appeared a few times. The chain links TRBV9 to TRBJ2-7; a possible D gene is TRBD2 (5 bases). In germline, CDR1 is SGDLS, CDR2 YYNGEE. The CDR3 runs 15 residues. Trimming left V 0 bases short and J 1 base short, with 11 bases between. CDR3 DNA: TGTGCCAGCAGCGTAGATGTAGCGCGGTCCTACGAGCAGTACTTC. Its translation is CASSVDVARSYEQYF.

This chain uses TRBV20-1 with TRBJ1-2; the D gene is possibly TRBD1 (5 bases). In germline, CDR1 is DFQATT, CDR2 SNEGSKA (reference sequence). The CDR3 has 12 amino acids. Trimming removed 5 bases from V and 4 bases from J, with 11 bases in between. The CDR3 DNA sequence: TGCAGTGCTCGCAGGGCCGCCTATGGCTACACCTTC. Its translation is CSARRAAYGYTF.

At least ten counts were recorded for this clonotype. The chain joins TRBV12-3 or TRBV12-4 to TRBJ2-2; D gene ambiguous. V was cut by 6 bases and J by 6 bases, with 5 bases left in between. CDR3 length: 11 residues. CDR3 region: CASSIAGELFF. As DNA, the CDR3 is TGTGCCAGCAGCATCGCCGGGGAGCTGTTTTTT.

The chain carries TRBV28 and TRBJ1-6, with D unresolved. Germline loops: CDR1 MDHEN, CDR2 SYDVKM. V dropped 7 bases and J dropped 8 bases, with 12 bases sitting between them. This CDR3 is 13 amino acids long. The CDR3 loop is CASTPGQDSPLHF. CDR3 DNA: TGTGCCAGCACGCCGGGCCAAGATTCACCCCTCCACTTT.

The table lists this clonotype with a few counts. The chain recombines TRBV29-1 with TRBJ2-7; TRBD1 might be the D (5 bases). The CDR3 has 10 amino acids. Looked up from germline, CDR1 is SQVTM and CDR2 is ANQGSEA. The germline V and J ends were trimmed by 8 bases and 4 bases, with 9 bases remaining between them. The DNA of the CDR3 is TGCAGCTTCAGGGATTACGAGCAGTACTTC. Translated, it gives CSFRDYEQYF.

The gene calls are TRBV30 and TRBJ1-5; D remains unclear. Trimming shortened V by 0 bases and J by 5 bases, and 11 bases separated the two germline ends. This CDR3 contains 14 residues. The V gene's germline CDR1 is GTSNPN and CDR2 SVGIG (reference sequence). This chain's CDR3 is CAWSVISRDQPQHF. Written as DNA, the CDR3 is TGTGCCTGGAGTGTCATCTCGAGGGATCAGCCCCAGCATTTT.

Remarks on this clonotype: The junction and the germline gene differ at one end; a read error may be behind it. The chain carries TRBV10-3 and TRBJ2-3; TRBD1 matches at 11 bases. The CDR3 is made up of 17 amino acids. Germline loops: CDR1 ENHRY, CDR2 SYGVKD. The CDR3: CVIRGTGGYSDADTQYF. CDR3 nucleotides: TGTGTCATCAGGGGGACAGGGGGGTACTCTGACGCAGATACGCAGTATTTT.

The chain uses TRBV15 and TRBJ2-7; TRBD2 matches at 14 bases. The germline gives CDR1 LNHNV, CDR2 YYDKDF (reference sequence). The J segment lost 7 bases and the V segment lost 4 bases, leaving 9 bases of the junction unmatched. CDR3 size: 16 residues. DNA for the CDR3: TGTGCCACCAGCACTCCGGGACTAGCGGGAGTTGATGAGCAGTACTTC. Its translation is CATSTPGLAGVDEQYF.

The V call is TRBV20-1, the J call TRBJ2-1; D could derive from TRBD1 or TRBD2 (5 bases each). CDR3 length equals 12 residues. Germline values: CDR1 DFQATT, CDR2 SNEGSKA (reference sequence). Trimming removed 4 bases from V and 7 bases from J, with 11 bases in between. CDR3 sequence reads: CSAKGEWNEQFF. The CDR3 DNA sequence: TGCAGTGCTAAAGGGGAGTGGAATGAGCAGTTCTTC.

The chain uses TRBV20-1 and TRBJ1-5; a weak D match, TRBD1 (5 bases). The CDR3 runs to 15 residues. Per the germline V gene, CDR1 is DFQATT and CDR2 is SNEGSKA (reference sequence). V dropped 5 bases and J dropped 2 bases, with 16 bases sitting between them. The CDR3 DNA reads as TGCAGTGCTCTCCGGGACTCCGTTGGCAATCAGCCCCAGCATTTT. It yields the protein CSALRDSVGNQPQHF.

There are many counts of this clonotype. The genes are TRBV4-2 and TRBJ2-2; the match to TRBD2 covers 8 bases. V shed 0 bases and J 6 bases; nucleotides not matched to a gene: 12. The CDR3 runs to 18 residues. Germline V gene sequence: CDR1 LGHNA, CDR2 YNFKEQ. The CDR3: CASSQDGGATYDAGELFF. In DNA form, the CDR3 reads TGTGCCAGCAGCCAAGACGGGGGGGCTACGTACGATGCCGGGGAGCTGTTTTTT.

This clonotype was seen more than once but under ten times. V and J are TRBV9 and TRBJ2-5; D is unclear. This CDR3 has 15 residues. Germline CDR1 and CDR2: SGDLS and YYNGEE. V lost 0 bases to trimming and J lost 3 bases, with 12 bases between them. CDR3 loop: CASSVGAVTEETQYF. The CDR3 DNA reads TGTGCCAGCAGCGTAGGGGCGGTGACCGAAGAGACCCAGTACTTC.

J is TRBJ2-4 and V is TRBV5-1, with D possibly TRBD1 on 6 matching bases. The better agreement between TRBJ2-7 and the DNA end casts doubt on the J call. The CDR3 sequence is 13 residues long. The germline gives CDR1 SGHRS, CDR2 YFSETQ. The CDR3 region has the DNA TGCGCCAGCAGCTTGCGACAGGCAGACGAGCAGTACTTC. It translates to CASSLRQADEQYF.

This clonotype has only one observation. This sequence joins TRBV20-1 and TRBJ2-1, with TRBD1 matching over 9 bases. There are 12 residues in the CDR3. Per the germline V gene, CDR1 is DFQATT and CDR2 is SNEGSKA (reference sequence). V was pared by 4 bases and J by 8 bases, with 3 bases of the junction left unmatched. This CDR3 reads CSANRDRDEQFF. The CDR3 DNA reads TGCAGTGCTAACCGGGACAGGGATGAGCAGTTCTTC.

Comments on this clonotype: This could be a read error, since a much larger clone is one nucleotide away. The CDR3, as DNA: TGCAGTGCCACACCTGCGGACTCTGGAAACGACGAGCGGTACTTC. Protein product: CSATPADSGNDERYF. The chain joins TRBV20-1 to TRBJ2-4, with D perhaps matching TRBD2 (5 bases). The CDR3 consists of 15 residues. Trimming took 6 bases from V and 15 from J, leaving 30 bases between them. CDR1 and CDR2 from the germline V gene are DFQATT and SNEGSKA (reference sequence).